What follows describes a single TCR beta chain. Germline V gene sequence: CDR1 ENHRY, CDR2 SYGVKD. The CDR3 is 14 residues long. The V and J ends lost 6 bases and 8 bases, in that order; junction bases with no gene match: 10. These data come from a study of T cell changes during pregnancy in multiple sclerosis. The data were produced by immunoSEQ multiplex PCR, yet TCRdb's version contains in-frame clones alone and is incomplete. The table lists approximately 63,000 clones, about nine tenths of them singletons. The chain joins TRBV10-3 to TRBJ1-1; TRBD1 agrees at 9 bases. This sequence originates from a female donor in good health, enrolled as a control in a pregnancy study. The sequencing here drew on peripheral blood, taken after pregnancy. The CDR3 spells CAIRDRGVAREAFF. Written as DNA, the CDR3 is TGTGCCATCAGGGACAGGGGTGTTGCGCGCGAAGCTTTCTTT.